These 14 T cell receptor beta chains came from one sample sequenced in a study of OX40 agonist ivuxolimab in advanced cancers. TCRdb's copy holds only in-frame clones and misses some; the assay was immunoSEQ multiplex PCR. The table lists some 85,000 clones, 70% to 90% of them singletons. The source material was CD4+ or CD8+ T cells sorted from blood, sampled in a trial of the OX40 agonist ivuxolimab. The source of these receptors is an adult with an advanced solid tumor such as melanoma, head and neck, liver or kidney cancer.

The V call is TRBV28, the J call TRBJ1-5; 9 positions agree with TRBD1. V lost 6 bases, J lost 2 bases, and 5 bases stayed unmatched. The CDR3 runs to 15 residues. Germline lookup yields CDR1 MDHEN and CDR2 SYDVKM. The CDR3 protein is CASRRTGVGNQPQHF. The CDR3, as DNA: TGTGCCAGCAGACGGACAGGGGTTGGCAATCAGCCCCAGCATTTT.

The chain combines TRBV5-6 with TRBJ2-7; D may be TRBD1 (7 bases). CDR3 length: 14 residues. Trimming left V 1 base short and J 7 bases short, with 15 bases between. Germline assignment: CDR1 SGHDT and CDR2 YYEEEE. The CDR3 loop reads CASSLITGAGEQYF. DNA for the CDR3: TGTGCCAGCAGCTTGATCACAGGGGCGGGAGAGCAGTACTTC.

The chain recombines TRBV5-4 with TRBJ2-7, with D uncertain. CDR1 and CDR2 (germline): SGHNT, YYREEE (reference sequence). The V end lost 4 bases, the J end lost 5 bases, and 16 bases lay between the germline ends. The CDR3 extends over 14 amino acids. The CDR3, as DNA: TGTGCCAGCAGCGGTTGGCTGACGACGGACGAGCAGTACTTC. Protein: CASSGWLTTDEQYF.

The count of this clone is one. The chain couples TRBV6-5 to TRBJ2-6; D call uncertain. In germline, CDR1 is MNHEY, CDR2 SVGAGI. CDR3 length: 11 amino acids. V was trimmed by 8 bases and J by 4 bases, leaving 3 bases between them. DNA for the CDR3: TGTGCCAGCCAGGGGGCCAACGTCCTGACTTTC. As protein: CASQGANVLTF.

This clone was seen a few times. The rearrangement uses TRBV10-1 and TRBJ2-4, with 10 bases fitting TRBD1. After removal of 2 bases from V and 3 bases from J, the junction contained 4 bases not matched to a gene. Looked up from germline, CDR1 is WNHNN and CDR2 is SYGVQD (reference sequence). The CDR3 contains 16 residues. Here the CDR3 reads CASSEGTGVIKNIQYF. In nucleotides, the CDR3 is TGCGCCAGCAGTGAGGGGACAGGGGTGATCAAAAACATTCAGTACTTC.

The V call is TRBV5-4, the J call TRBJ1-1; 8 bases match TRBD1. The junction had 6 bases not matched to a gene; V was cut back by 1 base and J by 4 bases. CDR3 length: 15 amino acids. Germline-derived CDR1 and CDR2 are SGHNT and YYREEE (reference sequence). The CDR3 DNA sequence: TGTGCCAGCAGCTTGATTCAGGGGGCGGGCACTGAAGCTTTCTTT. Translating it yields CASSLIQGAGTEAFF.

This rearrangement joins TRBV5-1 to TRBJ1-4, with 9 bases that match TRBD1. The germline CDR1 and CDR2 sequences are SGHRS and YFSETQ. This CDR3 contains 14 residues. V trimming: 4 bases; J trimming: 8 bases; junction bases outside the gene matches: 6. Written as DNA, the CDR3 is TGCGCCAGCAGCCTCGGGACAGGGCAAGAAAAACTGTTTTTT. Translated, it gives CASSLGTGQEKLFF.

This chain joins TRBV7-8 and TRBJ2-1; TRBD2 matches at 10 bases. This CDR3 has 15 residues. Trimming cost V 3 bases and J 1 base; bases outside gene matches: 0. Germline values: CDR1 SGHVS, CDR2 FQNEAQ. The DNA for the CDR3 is TGTGCCAGCAGCTTTAGCGGGGGGTCCTACAATGAGCAGTTCTTC. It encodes CASSFSGGSYNEQFF.

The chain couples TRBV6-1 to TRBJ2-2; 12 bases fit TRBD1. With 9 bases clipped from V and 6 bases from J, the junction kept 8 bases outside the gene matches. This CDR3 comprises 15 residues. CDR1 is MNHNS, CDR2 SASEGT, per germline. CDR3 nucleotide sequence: TGTGCCAGTATCCCGGGACAGGGGGCCGCCGGGGAGCTGTTTTTT. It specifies CASIPGQGAAGELFF.

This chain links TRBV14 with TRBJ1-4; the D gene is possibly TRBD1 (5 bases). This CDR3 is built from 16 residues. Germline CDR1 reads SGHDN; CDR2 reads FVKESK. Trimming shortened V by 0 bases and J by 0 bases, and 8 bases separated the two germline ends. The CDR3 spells CASSQERGTTNEKLFF. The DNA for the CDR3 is TGTGCCAGCAGCCAAGAAAGGGGAACAACTAATGAAAAACTGTTTTTT. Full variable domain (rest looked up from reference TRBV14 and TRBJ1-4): EAGVTQFPSHSVIEKGQTVTLRCDPISGHDNLYWYRRVMGKEIKFLLHFVKESKQDESGMPNNRFLAERTGGTYSTLKVQPAELEDSGVYFCASSQERGTTNEKLFFGSGTQLSVL.

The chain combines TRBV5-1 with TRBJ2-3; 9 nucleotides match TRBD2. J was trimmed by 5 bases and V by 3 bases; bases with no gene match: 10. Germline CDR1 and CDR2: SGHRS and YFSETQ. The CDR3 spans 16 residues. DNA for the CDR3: TGCGCCAGCAGCTCGGTGGGTAGCGGGGGTGGAGATACGCAGTATTTT. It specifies CASSSVGSGGGDTQYF.

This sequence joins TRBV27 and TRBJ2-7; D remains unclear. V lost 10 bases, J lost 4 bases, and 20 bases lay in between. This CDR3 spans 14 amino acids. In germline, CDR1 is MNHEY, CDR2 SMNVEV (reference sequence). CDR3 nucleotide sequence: TGTGCCACCTCCGGTAGTGGGGTTACGTACGAGCAGTACTTC. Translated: CATSGSGVTYEQYF.

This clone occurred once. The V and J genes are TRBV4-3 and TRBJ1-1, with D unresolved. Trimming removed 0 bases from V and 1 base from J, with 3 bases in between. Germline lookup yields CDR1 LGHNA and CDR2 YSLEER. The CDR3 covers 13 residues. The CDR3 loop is CASSQESNTEAFF. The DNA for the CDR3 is TGCGCCAGCAGCCAAGAATCGAACACTGAAGCTTTCTTT.

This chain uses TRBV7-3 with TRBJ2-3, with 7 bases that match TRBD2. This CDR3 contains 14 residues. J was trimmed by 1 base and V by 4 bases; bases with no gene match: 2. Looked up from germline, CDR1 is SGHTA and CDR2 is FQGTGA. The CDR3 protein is CASSSAGGTDTQYF. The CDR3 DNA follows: TGTGCCAGCAGCTCCGCGGGGGGCACAGATACGCAGTATTTT.